This T cell receptor beta chain was found in a study of control samples from healthy donors and cancer patients. Sequencing used immunoSEQ multiplex PCR; TCRdb keeps in-frame clones, though not all of them. The repertoire includes around 100,000 clones, 88% of them detected once, and about 14% sits in the top ten. The J segment lost 4 bases and the V segment lost 0 bases, leaving 9 bases of the junction unmatched. The CDR3 is 18 residues long. Germline loops: CDR1 MGHRA, CDR2 YSYEKL. The specimen was blood. The chain carries TRBV4-1 and TRBJ2-2; 9 bases are a match to TRBD1. The receptor's source is a man under 40 in good health. As DNA, the CDR3 is TGCGCCAGCAGCCAAGAGATGGGGACAGGGACAACCACCGGGGAGCTGTTTTTT. Its protein product is CASSQEMGTGTTTGELFF.